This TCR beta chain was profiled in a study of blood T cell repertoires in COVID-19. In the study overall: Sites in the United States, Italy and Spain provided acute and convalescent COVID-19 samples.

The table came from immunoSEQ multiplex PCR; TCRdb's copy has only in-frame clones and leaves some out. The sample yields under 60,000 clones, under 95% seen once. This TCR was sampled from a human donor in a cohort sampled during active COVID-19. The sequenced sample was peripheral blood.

The CDR3 DNA reads TGCGCCAGCAGCCCCGGGGGGTATGGCTACACCTTC. Translated: CASSPGGYGYTF. This chain links TRBV5-1 with TRBJ1-2; weak D call: TRBD1 (5 bases). Trimming removed 4 bases from V and 5 bases from J, with 9 bases in between. Germline V lookup: CDR1 SGHRS, CDR2 YFSETQ. CDR3 length: 12 amino acids.